Shown below are 3 T cell receptor beta chains from a single sample sequenced in a study of type 1 regulatory T cells. TCRdb re-called the reads through MiXCR, storing one row per CDR3 protein. The sample has fewer than 75,000 distinct CDR3 sequences; just under 50% are singletons. Their cognate antigens are unknown. The sequencing sample was made of cultured non-Tr1 T cells, either the whole culture or a sorted T cell fraction (not recorded which). The receptors were sampled from a human donor in good health.

The chain employs TRBV19 and TRBJ1-3, with D possibly being TRBD1 (5 bases). This CDR3 contains 16 residues. V lost 3 bases and J lost 3, with 15 bases in between. From germline, CDR1 is LNHDA and CDR2 SQIVND (reference sequence). For the CDR3, the DNA is TGTGCCAGTAGTATCTACCGGCGGGACGGTGGAAACACCATATATTTT. It encodes CASSIYRRDGGNTIYF.

The rearrangement links TRBV5-5 to TRBJ1-1; D ambiguous. V gave up 5 bases and J gave up 1 base, with 15 bases separating them. CDR3 length: 15 residues. Germline CDR1 is SGHKS and CDR2 is YYEKEE (reference sequence). The CDR3 DNA reads as TGTGCCAGCAGAACACGACCGATCTCGAACACTGAAGCTTTCTTT. This translates into CASRTRPISNTEAFF.

This chain links TRBV11-1 with TRBJ1-2; D remains unclear. CDR1 and CDR2 from the germline V gene are SGHAT and FQDESV (reference sequence). The CDR3 extends over 14 amino acids. Trimming cost V 2 bases and J 4 bases, with 11 bases left between them. DNA for the CDR3: TGTGCCAGCAGCTTATCTCCAGACCGCTATGGCTACACCTTC. Translating it yields CASSLSPDRYGYTF.